Listed below are T cell receptor beta chains from one sample, sequenced in a study of OX40 agonist ivuxolimab in advanced cancers. Repertoires were generated with immunoSEQ multiplex PCR, while TCRdb's copy carries only in-frame clones and drops some. The sample includes around 75,000 clones, over 85% of them seen just once. The sequences come from CD4+ or CD8+ T cells sorted from blood, collected in a trial of the OX40 agonist ivuxolimab. These TCRs come from an adult with an advanced solid tumor such as melanoma, head and neck, liver or kidney cancer. The CDR3 runs from the conserved cysteine through the conserved F or W.

j_call,v_call,cdr3_length,cdr3_aa
TRBJ2-5,TRBV19,14,CASSIAGPVETQYF
TRBJ2-1,TRBV6-6,14,CASTFGGTYNEQFF
TRBJ1-5,TRBV27,15,CASASDRIANQPQHF
TRBJ2-5,TRBV7-9,12,CASGGAVETQYF
TRBJ2-2,TRBV5-1,14,CASSNQGDTGELFF
TRBJ2-7,TRBV29-1,12,CSARLGSYEQYF
TRBJ2-5,TRBV5-4,14,CASSLEGAQETQYF
TRBJ1-5,TRBV18,14,CASSPVYSNQPQHF
TRBJ2-1,TRBV29-1,15,CSVENLADAYNEQFF
TRBJ2-3,TRBV5-6,15,CASRISGVSTDTQYF
TRBJ1-6,TRBV7-8,14,CASSLTGSDSPLHF
TRBJ2-3,TRBV30,13,CAWSVGFTDTQYF
TRBJ2-5,TRBV5-1,15,CASSPGLAGVETQYF
TRBJ2-7,TRBV19,15,CASSTVAGVRYEQYF
TRBJ1-5,TRBV9,17,CASSVGIGGAENQPQHF
TRBJ2-3,TRBV25-1,15,CASSSQGARRDTQYF
TRBJ2-3,TRBV19,13,CASSMEGTDTQYF
TRBJ2-1,TRBV15,12,CATSRDGGEQFF
TRBJ1-1,TRBV7-6,13,CASSFRRDTEAFF
TRBJ1-1,TRBV5-1,15,CASSWDRVANTEAFF